Listed below are T cell receptor beta chains from one sample, sequenced in a study of CD8 T cells in Susac syndrome. TCRdb re-called the immunoSEQ multiplex PCR reads through MiXCR, storing one row per CDR3 protein. The table shows fewer than 150,000 distinct CDR3 sequences, with about 95% occurring only once. Sequenced sample: CD4+ T cells from PBMCs. The receptors shown here come from a human donor in good health. The CDR3 runs from the conserved cysteine through the conserved F or W. Each record gives: D gene, V gene, clone size, J gene, CDR3 protein, CDR3 DNA. The D gene is left open where the match is weak. Clone size is shown for a subset of rows, as once, few, many or a class of expanded clone.

d_call: .
v_call: TRBV20-1
clone_size: .
j_call: TRBJ2-3
cdr3_aa: CSATPHGGGTDTQYF
cdr3_nt: TGCAGTGCTACTCCCCACGGGGGAGGCACAGATACGCAGTATTTT

d_call: .
v_call: TRBV6-6
clone_size: .
j_call: TRBJ2-5
cdr3_aa: CASSFGGGGSTQYF
cdr3_nt: TGTGCCAGCAGTTTCGGGGGAGGTGGATCGACCCAGTACTTC

d_call: TRBD2
v_call: TRBV20-1
clone_size: .
j_call: TRBJ2-2
cdr3_aa: CSARASGNRAGELFF
cdr3_nt: TGCAGTGCTAGAGCCAGCGGGAATAGGGCCGGGGAGCTGTTTTTT

d_call: .
v_call: TRBV7-9
clone_size: .
j_call: TRBJ2-7
cdr3_aa: CASSLSRYEQYF
cdr3_nt: TGTGCCAGCAGCTTATCGCGGTACGAGCAGTACTTC

d_call: .
v_call: TRBV28
clone_size: .
j_call: TRBJ2-7
cdr3_aa: CASSPQGGGSSYEQYF
cdr3_nt: TGTGCCAGCAGTCCCCAAGGGGGGGGAAGCTCCTACGAGCAGTACTTC

d_call: .
v_call: TRBV5-1
clone_size: .
j_call: TRBJ2-2
cdr3_aa: CASSLEFTGELFF
cdr3_nt: TGCGCCAGCAGCTTGGAATTTACCGGGGAGCTGTTTTTT

d_call: .
v_call: TRBV3-1
clone_size: .
j_call: TRBJ2-7
cdr3_aa: CASSRTSTGYEQYF
cdr3_nt: TGTGCCAGCAGCCGCACTTCAACGGGGTACGAGCAGTACTTC

d_call: .
v_call: TRBV6-1
clone_size: .
j_call: TRBJ2-7
cdr3_aa: CASSERGEQYF
cdr3_nt: TGTGCCAGCAGTGAGCGAGGGGAACAGTACTTC

d_call: .
v_call: TRBV29-1
clone_size: few
j_call: TRBJ2-7
cdr3_aa: CSVPKPGSTYEQYF
cdr3_nt: TGCAGCGTCCCTAAGCCGGGCTCCACCTACGAGCAGTACTTC

d_call: .
v_call: TRBV6-1
clone_size: .
j_call: TRBJ2-1
cdr3_aa: CASSEPGINNEQFF
cdr3_nt: TGTGCCAGCAGTGAACCCGGAATCAACAATGAGCAGTTCTTC

d_call: TRBD2
v_call: TRBV6-5
clone_size: .
j_call: TRBJ2-7
cdr3_aa: CASSPEREPTYEQYF
cdr3_nt: TGTGCCAGCAGTCCGGAGCGGGAGCCGACCTACGAGCAGTACTTC

d_call: .
v_call: TRBV7-2
clone_size: .
j_call: TRBJ2-3
cdr3_aa: CASSFGSIIDTQYF
cdr3_nt: TGTGCCAGCAGTTTCGGCTCCATTATAGATACGCAGTATTTT

d_call: .
v_call: TRBV4-2
clone_size: .
j_call: TRBJ2-1
cdr3_aa: CASSQDPPEHVNEQFF
cdr3_nt: TGTGCCAGCAGCCAAGATCCACCAGAGCACGTGAATGAGCAGTTCTTC

d_call: .
v_call: TRBV30
clone_size: .
j_call: TRBJ2-3
cdr3_aa: CAWSGSRVPNPTDTQYF
cdr3_nt: TGTGCCTGGAGTGGTTCGCGAGTCCCGAACCCCACAGATACGCAGTATTTT

d_call: .
v_call: TRBV19
clone_size: .
j_call: TRBJ1-5
cdr3_aa: CASSAGQILRNQPQHF
cdr3_nt: TGTGCCAGTAGTGCCGGACAGATCTTACGGAATCAGCCCCAGCATTTT

d_call: TRBD2
v_call: TRBV12-3/TRBV12-4
clone_size: .
j_call: TRBJ2-1
cdr3_aa: CASSRSGSGGVEQFF
cdr3_nt: TGTGCCAGCAGTCGTAGCGGGAGCGGAGGAGTAGAGCAGTTCTTC

d_call: .
v_call: TRBV27
clone_size: .
j_call: TRBJ2-7
cdr3_aa: CASSPLQGISYEQYF
cdr3_nt: TGTGCCAGCAGTCCCCTACAGGGAATCTCCTACGAGCAGTACTTC

d_call: TRBD1
v_call: TRBV6-5
clone_size: .
j_call: TRBJ1-1
cdr3_aa: CASSWTGVKVNTEAFF
cdr3_nt: TGTGCCAGCAGTTGGACAGGGGTCAAGGTGAACACTGAAGCTTTCTTT

d_call: TRBD1
v_call: TRBV5-1
clone_size: .
j_call: TRBJ2-7
cdr3_aa: CASSLQFGTGAYEQYF
cdr3_nt: TGCGCCAGCAGCTTGCAATTTGGGACAGGGGCCTACGAGCAGTACTTC

d_call: .
v_call: TRBV2
clone_size: .
j_call: TRBJ2-5
cdr3_aa: CASRRGRETQYF
cdr3_nt: TGTGCCAGCAGGAGAGGCCGGGAGACCCAGTACTTC

d_call: .
v_call: TRBV5-4
clone_size: .
j_call: TRBJ2-2
cdr3_aa: CASSLESGTGELFF
cdr3_nt: TGTGCCAGCAGCTTGGAATCAGGCACCGGGGAGCTGTTTTTT

d_call: .
v_call: TRBV7-8
clone_size: .
j_call: TRBJ2-1
cdr3_aa: CASSALGPYNEQFF
cdr3_nt: TGTGCCAGCAGCGCTTTGGGACCCTACAATGAGCAGTTCTTC

d_call: TRBD1
v_call: TRBV15
clone_size: .
j_call: TRBJ1-3
cdr3_aa: CATSRDPTGSGNTIYF
cdr3_nt: TGTGCCACCAGCAGAGATCCGACAGGGTCTGGAAACACCATATATTTT

d_call: .
v_call: TRBV18
clone_size: once
j_call: TRBJ2-6
cdr3_aa: CASSPSAPSGANVLTF
cdr3_nt: TGTGCCAGCTCACCAAGCGCTCCCTCTGGGGCCAACGTCCTGACTTTC

d_call: .
v_call: TRBV5-1
clone_size: .
j_call: TRBJ1-3
cdr3_aa: CASSDAGVSGNTIYF
cdr3_nt: TGCGCCAGCAGCGACGCGGGGGTATCGGGAAACACCATATATTTT

d_call: .
v_call: TRBV7-2
clone_size: .
j_call: TRBJ2-5
cdr3_aa: CASSLGMSETQYF
cdr3_nt: TGTGCCAGCAGCTTAGGAATGAGTGAGACCCAGTACTTC

d_call: TRBD1
v_call: TRBV2
clone_size: .
j_call: TRBJ1-3
cdr3_aa: CASSEDGTGAGNTIYF
cdr3_nt: TGTGCCAGCAGTGAAGACGGGACAGGGGCTGGAAACACCATATATTTT

d_call: .
v_call: TRBV10-2
clone_size: .
j_call: TRBJ1-2
cdr3_aa: CASSERAGGYTF
cdr3_nt: TGCGCCAGCAGTGAACGGGCAGGAGGCTACACCTTC

d_call: .
v_call: TRBV20-1
clone_size: .
j_call: TRBJ2-2
cdr3_aa: CSAREGSTGELFF
cdr3_nt: TGCAGTGCTAGAGAAGGCAGCACCGGGGAGCTGTTTTTT

d_call: .
v_call: TRBV3-1
clone_size: .
j_call: TRBJ1-1
cdr3_aa: CASSSTGAMNTEAFF
cdr3_nt: TGTGCCAGCAGCTCGACCGGGGCCATGAACACTGAAGCTTTCTTT

d_call: TRBD1
v_call: TRBV29-1
clone_size: .
j_call: TRBJ1-3
cdr3_aa: CSVADRSSGNTIYF
cdr3_nt: TGCAGCGTTGCGGACAGGAGCTCTGGAAACACCATATATTTT

d_call: .
v_call: TRBV23-1
clone_size: once
j_call: TRBJ2-1
cdr3_aa: CASSQGGGIGEQFF
cdr3_nt: TGCGCCAGCAGTCAAGGAGGAGGGATCGGCGAGCAGTTCTTC

d_call: .
v_call: TRBV20-1
clone_size: .
j_call: TRBJ2-1
cdr3_aa: CSARGSGVTGKYEQFF
cdr3_nt: TGCAGTGCTAGGGGGTCAGGGGTAACGGGAAAATATGAGCAGTTCTTC

d_call: TRBD1
v_call: TRBV18
clone_size: few
j_call: TRBJ2-7
cdr3_aa: CASSPGTGGYEQYF
cdr3_nt: TGTGCCAGCTCCCCCGGGACAGGGGGCTACGAGCAGTACTTC

d_call: .
v_call: TRBV18
clone_size: .
j_call: TRBJ1-4
cdr3_aa: CASSPTPGGANEKLFF
cdr3_nt: TGTGCCAGCTCACCAACCCCCGGCGGGGCTAATGAAAAACTGTTTTTT

d_call: .
v_call: TRBV29-1
clone_size: .
j_call: TRBJ1-2
cdr3_aa: CSAKASPSGGYTF
cdr3_nt: TGCAGCGCCAAAGCCAGCCCAAGCGGTGGCTACACCTTC

d_call: .
v_call: TRBV6-2/TRBV6-3
clone_size: .
j_call: TRBJ2-5
cdr3_aa: CASSYGPGLETQYF
cdr3_nt: TGTGCCAGCAGTTACGGACCAGGGTTGGAGACCCAGTACTTC

d_call: .
v_call: TRBV18
clone_size: .
j_call: TRBJ1-5
cdr3_aa: CASSPIKDQPQHF
cdr3_nt: TGTGCCAGCTCACCAATTAAAGATCAGCCCCAGCATTTT

d_call: TRBD1
v_call: TRBV3-1
clone_size: few
j_call: TRBJ2-5
cdr3_aa: CASSLGTGNGETQYF
cdr3_nt: TGTGCCAGCAGCCTCGGGACAGGGAATGGGGAGACCCAGTACTTC

d_call: .
v_call: TRBV3-1
clone_size: .
j_call: TRBJ1-1
cdr3_aa: CASSPRVTSGEAFF
cdr3_nt: TGTGCCAGCAGCCCCCGCGTTACAAGTGGGGAAGCTTTCTTT

d_call: .
v_call: TRBV12-3/TRBV12-4
clone_size: .
j_call: TRBJ2-1
cdr3_aa: CASSLDRTSYNEQFF
cdr3_nt: TGTGCCAGCAGCTTGGACAGAACTTCCTACAATGAGCAGTTCTTC

d_call: .
v_call: TRBV20-1
clone_size: .
j_call: TRBJ2-1
cdr3_aa: CSAKLREQFF
cdr3_nt: TGCAGTGCCAAACTACGGGAGCAGTTCTTC

d_call: TRBD1
v_call: TRBV7-9
clone_size: .
j_call: TRBJ1-1
cdr3_aa: CASSPGQGNLNTEAFF
cdr3_nt: TGTGCCAGCAGCCCCGGACAGGGGAACCTGAACACTGAAGCTTTCTTT

d_call: TRBD2
v_call: TRBV7-9
clone_size: .
j_call: TRBJ2-3
cdr3_aa: CASSSYRAGSTDTQYF
cdr3_nt: TGTGCCAGCAGCTCCTATCGAGCGGGAAGCACAGATACGCAGTATTTT

d_call: TRBD2
v_call: TRBV29-1
clone_size: .
j_call: TRBJ2-5
cdr3_aa: CSVHPASGSLRETQYF
cdr3_nt: TGCAGCGTTCACCCGGCTAGCGGGAGTCTCCGCGAGACCCAGTACTTC